Listed below are T cell receptor beta chains from one sample, sequenced in a study of shared clonotypes between healthy human individuals. This table comes from immunoSEQ multiplex PCR, and its TCRdb copy is limited to in-frame clones, with some not included. The table shows about 960,000 clones, with about three quarters occurring only once. The sequenced material came from memory CD4+ T cells sorted from blood. These TCRs come from a man aged 18-30 years in good health. CDR3s leave out the opening cysteine and the closing phenylalanine or tryptophan. The order of the fields is clone size, V gene, CDR3 protein. Expanded clones are given a class, and other clones once, few, many or no size at all.

clone size: -
V gene: TRBV11-2
CDR3 protein: ASSLGASGSDEQF

clone size: few
V gene: TRBV5-1
CDR3 protein: ASSLALSGAHEQY

clone size: -
V gene: TRBV28
CDR3 protein: ASREQGAGEQY

clone size: -
V gene: TRBV9
CDR3 protein: ASSVAVGANEKLF

clone size: once
V gene: TRBV6-5
CDR3 protein: ASSYSSGAHRETQY

clone size: -
V gene: TRBV19
CDR3 protein: ASTPQETGVGYT

clone size: -
V gene: TRBV4-1
CDR3 protein: ASSRVPTGGASVTEAF

clone size: few
V gene: TRBV7-2
CDR3 protein: ASSPPGYSNQPQH

clone size: -
V gene: TRBV7-2
CDR3 protein: ARGPPLAKNIQY

clone size: -
V gene: TRBV6-4
CDR3 protein: ASSDSGELGPGRLAYEQY

clone size: -
V gene: TRBV7-8
CDR3 protein: ASSAPFRTGHYEQY

clone size: once
V gene: TRBV27
CDR3 protein: ARDSWGGNTIY

clone size: -
V gene: TRBV27
CDR3 protein: ASSFPGYTEAF

clone size: many
V gene: TRBV7-2
CDR3 protein: ASTGGDRPDEQF

clone size: -
V gene: TRBV10-3
CDR3 protein: AIGGTGGATNEKLF

clone size: -
V gene: TRBV7-9
CDR3 protein: ASSPGQVLGSEQY

clone size: -
V gene: TRBV11-2
CDR3 protein: ASSLGGSRYEQY

clone size: once
V gene: TRBV5-5
CDR3 protein: ASSLDGQHSYEQY

clone size: -
V gene: TRBV30
CDR3 protein: AWSILRGEQY

clone size: -
V gene: TRBV5-4
CDR3 protein: ASSLARQETQY

clone size: few
V gene: TRBV4-2
CDR3 protein: ASSQVDGSSYNEQF

clone size: -
V gene: TRBV7-7
CDR3 protein: ASSSGTSGRGDTQY

clone size: -
V gene: TRBV2
CDR3 protein: ASTRAGGRGNEQF

clone size: many
V gene: TRBV27
CDR3 protein: ARPCHGHQTVPDTQY

clone size: -
V gene: TRBV14
CDR3 protein: ASSQDIGTLH

clone size: -
V gene: TRBV4-3
CDR3 protein: ASSRGRGLGDIQY

clone size: -
V gene: TRBV21-1
CDR3 protein: ASTLDREMMRDTIY

clone size: -
V gene: TRBV7-2
CDR3 protein: ASSFAIGTSGNEQF

clone size: -
V gene: TRBV30
CDR3 protein: AWSKGLAGVETQY

clone size: -
V gene: TRBV15
CDR3 protein: ATSSEGSGNTIY

clone size: -
V gene: TRBV11-1
CDR3 protein: ASSLFTDTQY

clone size: -
V gene: TRBV28
CDR3 protein: ASRVAGSGTGELF

clone size: -
V gene: TRBV19
CDR3 protein: ASSAHSGTSGRNNEQF

clone size: -
V gene: TRBV27
CDR3 protein: ASGRLAGANEQF

clone size: -
V gene: TRBV19
CDR3 protein: ASSIGRETQY

clone size: -
V gene: TRBV9
CDR3 protein: ASSVGLAEVHEQF

clone size: few
V gene: TRBV7-2
CDR3 protein: ASSLATSGRASYEQY

clone size: -
V gene: TRBV2
CDR3 protein: ASSTETQY

clone size: few
V gene: TRBV2
CDR3 protein: ARRDRGQGGYT

clone size: -
V gene: TRBV7-2
CDR3 protein: ASSPGGPPYEQY

clone size: -
V gene: TRBV7-8
CDR3 protein: ASSLVQGGNTIY

clone size: -
V gene: TRBV7-9
CDR3 protein: ASSWDATNQPQH

clone size: -
V gene: TRBV7-2
CDR3 protein: ASSAGTSGRRGF

clone size: -
V gene: TRBV2
CDR3 protein: ASSAPPGLAEGAPKETQY

clone size: -
V gene: TRBV6-4
CDR3 protein: ASSDQPEEQY